Presented here are 8 T cell receptor beta chains from one specimen sequenced in a study of shared clonotypes between healthy human individuals. Measured with immunoSEQ multiplex PCR; TCRdb has only the in-frame clones, and not every one. The table shows some 1 million clones, with approximately 70% occurring only once. The sequenced sample consisted of memory CD4+ T cells sorted from blood. The subset was: CD45RA-negative fraction. The source of these receptors is a man between 18 and 29 years old in good health.

The V gene is TRBV27, the J gene TRBJ2-3, with D tentatively TRBD2 (5 bases). With 3 bases removed from V and 0 bases from J, the gap between germline ends came to 16 bases. This CDR3 spans 17 amino acids. The germline gives CDR1 MNHEY, CDR2 SMNVEV (reference sequence). CDR3 coding DNA: TGTGCCAGCAGTTTGTCTGAGGGCTTCCTTAGCACAGATACGCAGTATTTT. As protein: CASSLSEGFLSTDTQYF.

The chain uses TRBV7-2 and TRBJ2-1; 13 nucleotides align to TRBD2. Germline values: CDR1 SGHTA, CDR2 FQGNSA. The ends lost 6 bases at V and 4 bases at J; junction bases unmatched: 3. CDR3 length: 15 residues. CDR3 sequence reads: CASRGLAGPYNEQFF. Here the CDR3 DNA reads TGTGCCAGCAGGGGACTAGCGGGGCCATACAATGAGCAGTTCTTC.

This chain uses TRBV5-1 with TRBJ2-5; perhaps TRBD2 as D (6 bases). The V end lost 6 bases, the J end lost 2 bases, and 11 bases lay between the germline ends. The CDR3 covers 13 residues. CDR1 and CDR2 from the germline V gene are SGHRS and YFSETQ. This CDR3 reads CASTVSGQETQYF. In nucleotides, the CDR3 is TGCGCCAGCACCGTTAGCGGTCAAGAGACCCAGTACTTC.

This clone was counted once. The chain combines TRBV5-1 with TRBJ2-7, with D possibly being TRBD1 (6 bases). Germline CDR1 SGHRS, CDR2 YFSETQ. The CDR3 is 14 residues long. V was cut by 4 bases and J by 9 bases, with 20 bases left in between. CDR3 residues: CASSPETGPTRQYF. CDR3 coding DNA: TGCGCCAGCAGCCCGGAGACAGGTCCTACGAGGCAGTACTTC.

The genes are TRBV5-4 and TRBJ2-7; 8 nucleotides line up with TRBD2. Losses at the gene ends were 2 bases for V and 6 bases for J; bases not matched to a gene: 4. CDR3 length: 13 residues. Germline V gene data show CDR1 as SGHNT and CDR2 as YYREEE (reference sequence). The CDR3 region has the DNA TGTGCCAGCAGCTTAATCGCGGGAGGCGAGCAGTACTTC. This encodes CASSLIAGGEQYF. Filled out from reference TRBV5-4 and TRBJ2-7, the complete variable domain reads ETGVTQSPTHLIKTRGQQVTLRCSSQSGHNTVSWYQQALGQGPQFIFQYYREEENGRGNFPPRFSGLQFPNYSSELNVNALELDDSALYLCASSLIAGGEQYFGPGTRLTVT.

CDR3 in DNA: TGTGCCAGCAGCTGGACCTTTAGCACAGATACGCAGTATTTT. Translation: CASSWTFSTDTQYF. The V gene is TRBV5-8, the J gene TRBJ2-3; D not certain. The germline CDR1 and CDR2 sequences are SGHTS and YDEGEE. The CDR3 consists of 14 residues. The germline V and J ends were trimmed by 3 bases and 0 bases, with 8 bases remaining between them.

This clone occurred once. The chain is built from TRBV5-5 and TRBJ1-6; D gene unclear. Germline lookup yields CDR1 SGHKS and CDR2 YYEKEE (reference sequence). Trimming took 3 bases from V and 7 from J, leaving 14 bases between them. The CDR3 has 15 amino acids. CDR3 region: CASSYLSGENSPLHF. CDR3 DNA: TGTGCCAGCAGCTATCTCTCGGGAGAAAATTCACCCCTCCACTTT.

The chain couples TRBV2 to TRBJ1-6; D is unclear. V dropped 4 bases and J dropped 9 bases, with 13 bases sitting between them. Germline assignment: CDR1 SNHLY and CDR2 FYNNEI. The CDR3 has 14 residues. CDR3 sequence: CASSGSLAGSPLHF. CDR3 nucleotide sequence: TGTGCCAGCAGTGGAAGTCTTGCGGGTTCACCCCTCCACTTT.